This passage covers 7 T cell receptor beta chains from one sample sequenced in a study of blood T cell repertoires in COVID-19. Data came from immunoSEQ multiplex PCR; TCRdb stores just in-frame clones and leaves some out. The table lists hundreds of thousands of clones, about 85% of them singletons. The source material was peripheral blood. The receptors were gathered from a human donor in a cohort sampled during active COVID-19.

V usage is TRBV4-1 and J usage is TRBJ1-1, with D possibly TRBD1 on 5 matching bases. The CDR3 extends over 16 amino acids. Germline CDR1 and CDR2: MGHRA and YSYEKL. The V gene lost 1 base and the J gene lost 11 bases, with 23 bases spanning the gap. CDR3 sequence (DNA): TGCGCCAGCAGCCAAGTCCTCATGTGGAGGGGTAAAGGGGCTTTCTTT. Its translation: CASSQVLMWRGKGAFF.

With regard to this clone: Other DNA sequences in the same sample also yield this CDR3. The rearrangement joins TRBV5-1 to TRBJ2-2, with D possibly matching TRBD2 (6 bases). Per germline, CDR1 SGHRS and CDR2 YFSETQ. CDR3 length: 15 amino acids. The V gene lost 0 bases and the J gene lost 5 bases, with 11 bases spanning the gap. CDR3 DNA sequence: TGCGCCAGCAGCTTGGTGACCAGCGGGACCGGGGAGCTGTTTTTT. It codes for CASSLVTSGTGELFF.

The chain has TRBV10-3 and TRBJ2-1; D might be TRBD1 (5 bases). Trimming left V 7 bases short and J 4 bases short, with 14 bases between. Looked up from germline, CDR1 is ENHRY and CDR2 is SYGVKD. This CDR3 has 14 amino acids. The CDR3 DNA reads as TGTGCCATCAAAAGGGGCTCCAAATACAATGAGCAGTTCTTC. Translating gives CAIKRGSKYNEQFF.

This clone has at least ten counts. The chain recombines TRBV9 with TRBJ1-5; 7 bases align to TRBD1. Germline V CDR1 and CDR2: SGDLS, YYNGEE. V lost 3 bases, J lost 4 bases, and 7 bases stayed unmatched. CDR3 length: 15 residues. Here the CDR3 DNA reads TGTGCCAGCAGCGCCGGGACAGTTGAAAATCAGCCCCAGCATTTT. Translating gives CASSAGTVENQPQHF.

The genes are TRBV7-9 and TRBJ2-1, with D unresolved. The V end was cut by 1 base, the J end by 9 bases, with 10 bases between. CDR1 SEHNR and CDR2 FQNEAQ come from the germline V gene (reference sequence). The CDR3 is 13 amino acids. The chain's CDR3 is CASSLGTAVEQFF. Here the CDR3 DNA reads TGTGCCAGCAGCTTAGGTACTGCGGTTGAGCAGTTCTTC.

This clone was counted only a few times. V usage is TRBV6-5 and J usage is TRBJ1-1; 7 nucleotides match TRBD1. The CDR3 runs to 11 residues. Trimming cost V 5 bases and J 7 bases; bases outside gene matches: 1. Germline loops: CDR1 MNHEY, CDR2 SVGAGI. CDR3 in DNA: TGTGCCAGCAGTAACAGGGGTGAAGCTTTCTTT. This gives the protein CASSNRGEAFF.

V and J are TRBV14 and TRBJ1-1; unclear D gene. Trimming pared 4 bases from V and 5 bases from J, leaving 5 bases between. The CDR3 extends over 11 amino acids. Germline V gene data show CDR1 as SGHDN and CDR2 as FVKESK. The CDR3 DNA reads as TGTGCCAGCAGCCTCCGGACTGAAGCTTTCTTT. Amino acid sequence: CASSLRTEAFF.